Presented here are 17 T cell receptor beta chains from one specimen sequenced in a study of cytotoxic CD8 clonotypes in ibrutinib-treated CLL. The data were produced by immunoSEQ multiplex PCR, yet TCRdb's version contains in-frame clones alone and is incomplete. The profile covers roughly 150,000 clones, with 70% to 85% appearing a single time and 2% to 2.5% taken by the ten largest. This sample comprised PBMCs, obtained after 12 months of ibrutinib treatment. The source of these receptors is a human donor with chronic lymphocytic leukemia.

Worth noting for this clone: Other DNA sequences of this sample code for an identical CDR3. CDR3 sequence: CASSEAQQGFNEKLFF. DNA of the CDR3: TGTGCCAGCAGTGAAGCTCAACAGGGGTTTAATGAAAAACTGTTTTTT. This chain joins TRBV6-1 and TRBJ1-4; 7 nucleotides align to TRBD1. Germline assignment: CDR1 MNHNS and CDR2 SASEGT. This CDR3 comprises 16 residues. V trimming: 0 bases; J trimming: 4 bases; junction bases outside the gene matches: 5.

The rearrangement joins TRBV28 to TRBJ1-2; TRBD1 matches 9 bases. The J segment lost 8 bases and the V segment lost 6 bases, leaving 10 bases of the junction unmatched. This CDR3 region has 14 residues. The germline V gene encodes CDR1 MDHEN and CDR2 SYDVKM. CDR3 nucleotide sequence: TGTGCCAGCAGCCCGGACGCGACAGGGGGGGGCTACACCTTC. Its protein is CASSPDATGGGYTF.

This clone was counted a few times. J is TRBJ1-6 and V is TRBV7-8; D not certain. There are 14 residues in the CDR3. The germline CDR1 and CDR2 sequences are SGHVS and FQNEAQ. Deletions cut 7 bases from V and 9 bases from J, with 16 bases between. The CDR3 DNA reads TGTGCCAGCAAGTCGGGGTCTTTGCGTTCACCCCTCCACTTT. Its translation is CASKSGSLRSPLHF.

This clone was seen only a few times. The chain uses TRBV7-3 and TRBJ2-2; 11 bases are a match to TRBD2. Germline V lookup: CDR1 SGHTA, CDR2 FQGTGA. After removal of 4 bases from V and 8 bases from J, the junction contained 9 bases not matched to a gene. The CDR3 sequence is 16 residues long. CDR3 sequence reads: CASSSSGTSGRGELFF. The CDR3 DNA follows: TGTGCCAGCAGCTCCTCCGGGACTAGCGGACGGGGGGAGCTGTTTTTT.

This chain links TRBV19 with TRBJ2-5; 7 nucleotides agree with TRBD2. The trim removed 5 bases at V and 4 bases at J, leaving 13 bases unmatched. Germline loops: CDR1 LNHDA, CDR2 SQIVND (reference sequence). The CDR3 length is 16 residues. The CDR3 region is CASSPRGRVGGETQYF. CDR3 in DNA: TGTGCCAGTAGTCCCCGGGGGAGGGTCGGGGGAGAGACCCAGTACTTC.

This chain connects TRBV19 to TRBJ2-1, with 9 nucleotides matching TRBD2. The CDR3 is 14 amino acids. Germline V gene sequence: CDR1 LNHDA, CDR2 SQIVND (reference sequence). Trimming removed 5 bases from V and 8 bases from J; junction bases left unmatched: 7. The CDR3 spells CASSRLAGSDEQFF. The CDR3 coding sequence is TGTGCCAGTAGTCGCCTAGCGGGATCAGATGAGCAGTTCTTC.

V and J are TRBV7-3 and TRBJ1-2; D is unresolved. V gave up 5 bases and J gave up 5 bases, with 9 bases separating them. Per germline, CDR1 SGHTA and CDR2 FQGTGA. The CDR3 has 12 amino acids. CDR3 sequence: CASSPDGYGYTF. The DNA of the CDR3 is TGTGCCAGCAGCCCGGACGGGTATGGCTACACCTTC.

The chain combines TRBV11-2 with TRBJ2-7, with 8 nucleotides matching TRBD1. The V segment lost 1 base and the J segment 7 bases; nucleotides outside the gene matches: 3. The CDR3 totals 13 residues. The germline gives CDR1 SGHAT, CDR2 FQNNGV. The CDR3: CASSLGRTGEQYF. In nucleotides, the CDR3 is TGTGCCAGCAGCTTAGGTAGGACAGGGGAGCAGTACTTC.

The CDR3 loop reads CASSLGGTALSYEQYF. CDR3 DNA: TGTGCCAGCAGCTTAGGGGGGACAGCGCTATCCTACGAGCAGTACTTC. V gene TRBV7-2 combines with J gene TRBJ2-7; 7 positions agree with TRBD1. CDR1 and CDR2 from the germline V gene are SGHTA and FQGNSA. With V trimmed by 1 base and J by 1 base, 7 bases remained unmatched. The CDR3 sequence is 16 residues long. The full variable domain, in which reference TRBV7-2 and TRBJ2-7 provide the parts outside the CDR3, is GAGVSQSPSNKVTEKGKDVELRCDPISGHTALYWYRQSLGQGLEFLIYFQGNSAPDKSGLPSDRFSAERTGGSVSTLTIQRTQQEDSAVYLCASSLGGTALSYEQYFGPGTRLTVT.

The rearrangement joins TRBV9 to TRBJ2-6, with unresolved D. Trimming removed 7 bases from V and 0 bases from J, with 8 bases in between. The length of the CDR3 is 14 residues. The germline gives CDR1 SGDLS, CDR2 YYNGEE. CDR3 sequence: CASASLSGANVLTF. CDR3 bases: TGTGCCAGCGCTTCCCTCTCTGGGGCCAACGTCCTGACTTTC.

V gene TRBV5-1 combines with J gene TRBJ2-5; 9 bases are a match to TRBD1. Germline CDR1 SGHRS, CDR2 YFSETQ. The ends lost 6 bases at V and 2 bases at J; junction bases unmatched: 5. There are 14 residues in the CDR3. CDR3 protein: CASTRTGAQETQYF. For the CDR3, the DNA is TGCGCCAGCACCCGGACAGGGGCACAAGAGACCCAGTACTTC.

The table lists this clone with a count of one. The V and J genes are TRBV2 and TRBJ2-7, with D tentatively TRBD1 or TRBD2 (5 bases each). Trimming cost V 5 bases and J 0 bases, with 14 bases left between them. Germline V gives CDR1 SNHLY, CDR2 FYNNEI. The CDR3 is 15 amino acids. CDR3 DNA: TGTGCCAGCAGTTCTATCAGGGACCGCTCCTACGAGCAGTACTTC. It is translated as CASSSIRDRSYEQYF.

This chain joins TRBV29-1 and TRBJ2-5; possibly TRBD1 for D (6 bases). The germline V gene encodes CDR1 SQVTM and CDR2 ANQGSEA. The ends were cut back, 7 bases at V and 5 bases at J, with 14 bases in the middle. The CDR3 extends over 12 amino acids. The CDR3 spells CSGTAVTETQYF. The CDR3 nucleotides are TGCAGCGGGACAGCGGTGACGGAGACCCAGTACTTC.

This chain connects TRBV4-1 to TRBJ1-1; D not resolved. V gave up 2 bases and J gave up 3 bases, with 7 bases separating them. The CDR3 covers 13 residues. From germline, CDR1 is MGHRA and CDR2 YSYEKL. CDR3 in DNA: TGCGCCAGCAGCCAAATGATGGACACTGAAGCTTTCTTT. It specifies CASSQMMDTEAFF.

The gene calls are TRBV19 and TRBJ1-1, with 7 bases fitting TRBD1. J was trimmed by 7 bases and V by 6 bases; bases with no gene match: 11. The CDR3 runs 14 residues. Germline CDR1 is LNHDA and CDR2 is SQIVND (reference sequence). The CDR3 nucleotides are TGTGCCAGTAGCGAGACAAGGGGGCGCGGTGAAGCTTTCTTT. Translation gives CASSETRGRGEAFF. The full variable domain, rest sourced from reference TRBV19 and TRBJ1-1, is DGGITQSPKYLFRKEGQNVTLSCEQNLNHDAMYWYRQDPGQGLRLIYYSQIVNDFQKGDIAEGYSVSREKKESFPLTVTSAQKNPTAFYLCASSETRGRGEAFFGQGTRLTVV.

The chain couples TRBV6-5 to TRBJ2-3; TRBD2 matches at 7 bases. Germline CDR1 MNHEY, CDR2 SVGAGI. Trimming removed 6 bases from V and 4 bases from J; junction bases left unmatched: 7. The CDR3 consists of 14 residues. CDR3 DNA: TGTGCCAGCAGGTACGGCGGGAGCGCAGATACGCAGTATTTT. Residues: CASRYGGSADTQYF.

Only a few counts were recorded for this clone. The V gene is TRBV21-1, the J gene TRBJ2-5; TRBD1, the table's D call, lacks a check against the DNA. TRBV21-1 is a recognized pseudogene. This CDR3 region has 15 residues. CDR3 coding DNA: TGTGCCAGCACCAGGGTTTTGCCCGACCAAGAGACCCAGTACTTC. This gives the protein CASTRVLPDQETQYF.